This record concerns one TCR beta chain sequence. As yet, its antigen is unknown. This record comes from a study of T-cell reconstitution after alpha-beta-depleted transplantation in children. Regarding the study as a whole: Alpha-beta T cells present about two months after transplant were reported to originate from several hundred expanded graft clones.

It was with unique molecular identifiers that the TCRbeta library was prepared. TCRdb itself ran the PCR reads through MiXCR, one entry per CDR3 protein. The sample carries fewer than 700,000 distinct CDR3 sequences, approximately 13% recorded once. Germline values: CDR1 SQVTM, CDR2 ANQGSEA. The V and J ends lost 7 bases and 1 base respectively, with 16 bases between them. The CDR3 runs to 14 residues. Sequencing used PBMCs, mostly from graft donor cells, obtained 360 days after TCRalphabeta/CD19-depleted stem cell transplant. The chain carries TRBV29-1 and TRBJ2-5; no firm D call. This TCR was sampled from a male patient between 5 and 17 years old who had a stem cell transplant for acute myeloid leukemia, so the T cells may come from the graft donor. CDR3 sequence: CSARVGAVQETQYF. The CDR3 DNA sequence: TGCAGCGCCCGGGTGGGCGCGGTCCAAGAGACCCAGTACTTC.